These 23 T cell receptor beta chains came from one sample sequenced in a study of CD8 T cells in ankylosing spondylitis. Overall study results and limits: A TCR beta motif of several highly homologous variants appeared characteristic of ankylosing spondylitis blood.

Antigens of these TCRs are unknown. TCRdb recomputed calls from the 5' RACE reads with MiXCR, one row per CDR3 protein. The table has over 450,000 distinct CDR3 sequences, roughly 12% seen once; the top ten hold almost 7%. The sample taken for sequencing was blood, either unsorted or a sorted T cell fraction (not recorded which). Receptors originate from a male donor with ankylosing spondylitis.

V and J are TRBV20-1 and TRBJ2-7, with D uncertain. The V end was cut by 3 bases, the J end by 1 base, with 7 bases between. CDR1 DFQATT and CDR2 SNEGSKA come from the germline V gene (reference sequence). The CDR3 is made up of 12 amino acids. The CDR3 nucleotides read TGCAGTGCTAGGGGTGTTTCCTACGAGCAGTACTTC. Translated, it gives CSARGVSYEQYF.

This clonotype was observed at least ten times. This chain connects TRBV5-1 to TRBJ2-7; 7 nucleotides align to TRBD2. The trim removed 2 bases at V and 5 bases at J, leaving 10 bases unmatched. Germline CDR1 reads SGHRS; CDR2 reads YFSETQ. This CDR3 contains 15 residues. CDR3 residues: CASSLNGRNQDEQYF. CDR3 sequence (DNA): TGCGCCAGCAGCTTAAACGGGAGGAACCAGGACGAGCAGTACTTC.

This clonotype was observed a few times. V is TRBV4-2 and J is TRBJ2-1; D remains ambiguous. CDR1 LGHNA and CDR2 YNFKEQ come from the germline V gene. The V end lost 0 bases, the J end lost 9 bases, and 9 bases lay between the germline ends. The CDR3 contains 13 residues. CDR3 residues: CASSQDRPSEQFF. In DNA, the CDR3 is TGTGCCAGCAGCCAAGATCGACCCTCTGAGCAGTTCTTC.

This clonotype occurred a few times. V is TRBV24-1 and J is TRBJ2-4; D is uncertain. Trimming stripped 2 bases from V and 0 bases from J, with 7 bases between. This CDR3 is built from 15 residues. Germline lookup yields CDR1 KGHDR and CDR2 SFDVKD. The CDR3: CATSDSRLAKNIQYF. The CDR3 nucleotides are TGTGCCACCAGTGATTCACGACTAGCCAAAAACATTCAGTACTTC.

CDR3 in amino acids: CSARDVGTAFLNTEAFF. As DNA, the CDR3 is TGCAGTGCTAGAGACGTAGGGACAGCCTTTTTGAACACTGAAGCTTTCTTT. The J gene is TRBJ1-1, the V gene TRBV20-1; the match to TRBD1 covers 7 bases. The CDR3 extends over 17 amino acids. Germline CDR1 and CDR2: DFQATT and SNEGSKA (reference sequence). V shed 0 bases and J 0 bases; nucleotides not matched to a gene: 10.

The CDR3: CASRQQGAGANVLTF. Here the CDR3 DNA reads TGTGCCAGCAGACAACAGGGGGCTGGGGCCAACGTCCTGACTTTC. The rearrangement links TRBV12-3 or TRBV12-4 to TRBJ2-6; 8 nucleotides match TRBD1. V lost 6 bases to trimming and J lost 2 bases; unmatched junction nucleotides: 3. This CDR3 comprises 15 residues.

This clonotype was seen at least ten times. The chain recombines TRBV29-1 with TRBJ1-1; 11 nucleotides match TRBD1. Per the germline V gene, CDR1 is SQVTM and CDR2 is ANQGSEA. J lost 7 bases, V lost 5 bases, and 6 bases had no gene match. This CDR3 is 13 amino acids long. As DNA, the CDR3 is TGCAGCGTTAAAGGACAGGGGGCAAGTGAAGCTTTCTTT. Translated, it gives CSVKGQGASEAFF.

There are many counts of this clonotype. The chain couples TRBV6-5 to TRBJ2-5, with 7 bases identical to TRBD2. Germline V gives CDR1 MNHEY, CDR2 SVGAGI. V lost 3 bases, J lost 0 bases, and 1 base stayed unmatched. CDR3 length: 14 amino acids. CDR3 nucleotide sequence: TGTGCCAGCAGTTATGCGGGAGACCAAGAGACCCAGTACTTC. Residues: CASSYAGDQETQYF.

This clonotype came up a few times. The gene calls are TRBV30 and TRBJ1-6, with unresolved D. Germline V gives CDR1 GTSNPN, CDR2 SVGIG (reference sequence). CDR3 length: 13 amino acids. V lost 4 bases and J lost 10, with 14 bases in between. This CDR3 reads CAWTSGNGSPLHF. CDR3 nucleotide sequence: TGTGCCTGGACTTCAGGAAATGGATCACCCCTCCACTTT.

This clonotype was detected many times. DNA for the CDR3: TGTGCCACCAGCAGAGTGGGACAGTACAATGAGCAGTTCTTC. Protein product: CATSRVGQYNEQFF. V usage is TRBV15 and J usage is TRBJ2-1; 7 nucleotides line up with TRBD1. This CDR3 region has 14 residues. CDR1 is LNHNV and CDR2 is YYDKDF in the germline V gene (reference sequence). V lost 1 base to trimming and J lost 4 bases; unmatched junction nucleotides: 1.

This clonotype was observed a handful of times. The V call is TRBV3-1, the J call TRBJ2-6, with TRBD1 matching over 7 bases. The ends lost 3 bases at V and 2 bases at J; junction bases unmatched: 1. This CDR3 has 15 amino acids. Germline loops: CDR1 LGHDT, CDR2 YNNKEL (reference sequence). Here the CDR3 DNA reads TGTGCCAGCAGCCACACAGGGGCTGGGGCCAACGTCCTGACTTTC. The encoded protein is CASSHTGAGANVLTF.

The sample holds many counts of this clonotype. The rearrangement joins TRBV7-9 to TRBJ1-1; no firm D call. The CDR3 spans 13 residues. Germline V gives CDR1 SEHNR, CDR2 FQNEAQ (reference sequence). V gave up 5 bases and J gave up 3 bases, with 10 bases separating them. Here the CDR3 reads CASSPSGYTEAFF. The CDR3 nucleotides are TGTGCCAGCAGCCCGTCCGGGTACACTGAAGCTTTCTTT.

The rearrangement uses TRBV5-5 and TRBJ2-7; D gene ambiguous. V lost 2 bases to trimming and J lost 4 bases, with 16 bases between them. The CDR3 extends over 15 amino acids. CDR1 SGHKS and CDR2 YYEKEE come from the germline V gene (reference sequence). The CDR3 nucleotides are TGTGCCAGCAGCTTCGAACGCCCGGTTTGGTACGAGCAGTACTTC. Protein product: CASSFERPVWYEQYF.

In this sample, this clonotype turned up a few times. The gene calls are TRBV5-1 and TRBJ2-2; either TRBD1 or TRBD2 may supply D (5 bases each). Germline V gene lookup returns CDR1 SGHRS and CDR2 YFSETQ. The germline V and J ends were trimmed by 3 bases and 4 bases, with 22 bases remaining between them. CDR3 size: 18 residues. CDR3 amino acids: CASSSGQGFLAATGELFF. DNA for the CDR3: TGCGCCAGCAGCTCGGGGCAGGGCTTTCTAGCAGCCACCGGGGAGCTGTTTTTT.

The CDR3 region has the DNA TGTGCCAGCAGCTCCGGGACCCTAATCAGTGAGCAGTTCTTC. Its protein is CASSSGTLISEQFF. The V call is TRBV5-8, the J call TRBJ2-1; D possibly uses TRBD1 or TRBD2 (5 bases each). The CDR3 has 14 amino acids. CDR1 is SGHTS and CDR2 is YDEGEE in the germline V gene. With 3 bases removed from V and 9 bases from J, the gap between germline ends came to 16 bases.

The chain has TRBV7-4 and TRBJ2-7; 8 bases fit TRBD2. V was pared by 5 bases and J by 0 bases, with 12 bases of the junction left unmatched. The CDR3 runs to 17 residues. Germline lookup yields CDR1 SGHVT and CDR2 SQSDAQ. For the CDR3, the DNA is TGTGCCAGCAGCCGAAGACGTCTAGCGGGTATCTCCTACGAGCAGTACGTC. Translated: CASSRRRLAGISYEQYV.

About this clonotype itself: Compared with germline, one end of the junction differs, possibly owing to a read error. The chain has TRBV6-2 or TRBV6-3 and TRBJ2-1; TRBD2 is a possible D gene (5 bases). This CDR3 region has 11 residues. The germline V gene has CDR1 MNHEY and CDR2 SVGEGT. CDR3 in amino acids: CGAGTYNEQFF. CDR3 DNA sequence: TGCGGCGCCGGGACCTACAATGAGCAGTTCTTC.

This clonotype was recorded many times. The chain combines TRBV5-1 with TRBJ2-3; D may correspond to TRBD1 or TRBD2 (5 bases each). CDR1 and CDR2 (germline): SGHRS, YFSETQ. The CDR3 is made up of 16 amino acids. V was clipped by 4 bases and J by 2 bases, with 17 bases between them. CDR3 sequence reads: CASSLFGTVNTDTQYF. Written as DNA, the CDR3 is TGCGCCAGCAGCCTATTCGGGACCGTTAACACAGATACGCAGTATTTT. The full variable domain, rest sourced from reference TRBV5-1 and TRBJ2-3, is KAGVTQTPRYLIKTRGQQVTLSCSPISGHRSVSWYQQTPGQGLQFLFEYFSETQRNKGNFPGRFSGRQFSNSRSEMNVSTLELGDSALYLCASSLFGTVNTDTQYFGPGTRLTVL.

This clonotype was observed at least ten times. The CDR3 DNA is TGTGCCAGCAGTGCTACAGGGGTTGGCTATGGCTACACCTTC. The encoded protein is CASSATGVGYGYTF. V and J are TRBV11-2 and TRBJ1-2; 7 nucleotides align to TRBD1. The CDR3 is 14 amino acids. Germline V lookup: CDR1 SGHAT, CDR2 FQNNGV. V lost 6 bases, J lost 4 bases, and 8 bases stayed unmatched. Together with reference TRBV11-2 and TRBJ1-2, the CDR3 gives the full variable domain: EAGVAQSPRYKIIEKRQSVAFWCNPISGHATLYWYQQILGQGPKLLIQFQNNGVVDDSQLPKDRFSAERLKGVDSTLKIQPAKLEDSAVYLCASSATGVGYGYTFGSGTRLTVV.

This clonotype was counted only a few times. The rearrangement joins TRBV7-2 to TRBJ2-7; D could derive from TRBD1 or TRBD2 (5 bases each). V gave up 5 bases and J gave up 4 bases, with 18 bases separating them. Germline CDR1 and CDR2: SGHTA and FQGNSA. The CDR3 contains 15 residues. This chain's CDR3 is CASSPESGTDYEQYF. The DNA for the CDR3 is TGTGCCAGCAGCCCGGAGTCCGGGACGGATTACGAGCAGTACTTC.

This clonotype was observed a few times. The genes are TRBV2 and TRBJ2-7, with D tentatively TRBD1 (6 bases). The CDR3 loop spans 12 amino acids. Between the trimmed V and J ends, which lost 7 bases and 2 bases, there was a span of 9 bases. Germline CDR1 and CDR2: SNHLY and FYNNEI. In DNA form, the CDR3 reads TGTGCCAGCATCCGACAGGCCTACGAGCAGTACTTC. Translating gives CASIRQAYEQYF.

This clonotype was found once. V and J are TRBV27 and TRBJ2-2; no reliable D call. Trimming took 9 bases from V and 3 from J, leaving 14 bases between them. The germline CDR1 and CDR2 sequences are MNHEY and SMNVEV (reference sequence). This CDR3 is built from 14 residues. The CDR3 is CASHRVGDTGELFF. CDR3 in DNA: TGTGCCAGTCATCGGGTTGGTGACACCGGGGAGCTGTTTTTT.

The rearrangement uses TRBV5-5 and TRBJ1-1; 7 bases match TRBD1. CDR3 length: 16 amino acids. Looked up from germline, CDR1 is SGHKS and CDR2 is YYEKEE (reference sequence). V lost 1 base to trimming and J lost 1 base; unmatched junction nucleotides: 7. The CDR3 sequence: CASSLFGTVGNTEAFF. The CDR3 DNA reads TGTGCCAGCAGCTTGTTTGGGACAGTAGGGAACACTGAAGCTTTCTTT.